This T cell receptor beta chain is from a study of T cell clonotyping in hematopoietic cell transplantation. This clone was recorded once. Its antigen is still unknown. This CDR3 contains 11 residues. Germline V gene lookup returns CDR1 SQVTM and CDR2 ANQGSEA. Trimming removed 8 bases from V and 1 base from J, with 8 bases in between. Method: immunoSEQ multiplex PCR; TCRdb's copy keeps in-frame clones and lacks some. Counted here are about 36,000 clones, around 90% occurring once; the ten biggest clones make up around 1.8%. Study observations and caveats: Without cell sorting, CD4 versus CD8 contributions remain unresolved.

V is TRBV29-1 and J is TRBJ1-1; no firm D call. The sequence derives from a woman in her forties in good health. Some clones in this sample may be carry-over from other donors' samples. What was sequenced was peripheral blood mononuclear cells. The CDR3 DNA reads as TGCAGCTCTATAGAGAACACTGAAGCTTTCTTT. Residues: CSSIENTEAFF.